The rows below give T cell receptor beta chains drawn from one sample of a study of T cells after yellow fever vaccination. Each CDR3 protein is one row after TCRdb ran MiXCR on the 5' RACE reads. This repertoire shows about 330,000 distinct CDR3 sequences, around 7% found once; its top ten account for roughly a sixth. The specimen was PBMCs, collected around 45 days after the first yellow fever vaccination. Receptor source: a man aged 18 to 29 who received the YFV17D yellow fever vaccine. CDR3s leave out the opening cysteine and the closing phenylalanine or tryptophan. Size is stated for part of the rows, as once, few or many counts, or as a class when the clone is expanded.

TRBJ2-1 | - | TRBV3-1 | ASSQPMTSGGDNEQF
TRBJ2-6 | few | TRBV12-3/TRBV12-4 | ASSFLISSGANVLT
TRBJ1-5 | - | TRBV20-1 | SAEYTGAWSQH
TRBJ1-1 | - | TRBV4-3 | ASSQDTGRVAEAF
TRBJ2-3 | few | TRBV10-3 | AISESTGRGGSTDTQY
TRBJ2-5 | few | TRBV20-1 | SARLIMETQY
TRBJ2-5 | - | TRBV7-9 | ASSLAGQSRVKETQY
TRBJ1-1 | - | TRBV5-1 | ASSPSGLGNTEAF
TRBJ2-4 | many | TRBV5-1 | ASSSRDIAKNIQY
TRBJ1-3 | - | TRBV12-3/TRBV12-4 | ASTEFSGNTIY
TRBJ2-2 | many | TRBV20-1 | SAPTSGGGFGGELF
TRBJ2-1 | many | TRBV18 | ASSPGSSNEQF
TRBJ1-1 | many | TRBV12-3/TRBV12-4 | ASSYTGLMNTEAF
TRBJ2-3 | few | TRBV6-2/TRBV6-3 | ASSPGTSEDTQY
TRBJ1-5 | - | TRBV7-2 | ASSFVPNSNQPQH
TRBJ2-1 | few | TRBV5-7 | ASSLGASRDNEQF
TRBJ2-1 | few | TRBV29-1 | SVAGGGATDEQF
TRBJ1-6 | - | TRBV12-3/TRBV12-4 | ASSSEGNSPLH
TRBJ1-5 | - | TRBV16 | ASSDDSLGQPQH
TRBJ2-1 | few | TRBV25-1 | ASSASWTRSSYNEQF
TRBJ2-1 | many | TRBV20-1 | SARILGQDNEQF
TRBJ1-5 | many | TRBV11-2 | ASSSRANQPQH